What follows is one TCR beta chain and its context. This specimen comes from a study of control samples from healthy donors and cancer patients. The method was immunoSEQ multiplex PCR; TCRdb's version includes in-frame clones alone and lacks a portion of them. The data contain tens of thousands of clones, roughly 90% of them singletons. The germline V and J ends were trimmed by 7 bases and 2 bases, with 5 bases remaining between them. Germline V lookup: CDR1 MNHEY, CDR2 SVGAGI. This CDR3 spans 11 amino acids. The sample consisted of blood. The receptor was derived from a woman between 45 and 65 years old in good health. The V gene is TRBV6-5, the J gene TRBJ1-2; D is uncertain. CDR3 in amino acids: CASMRNYGYTF. CDR3 nucleotide sequence: TGTGCCAGCATGCGAAACTATGGCTACACCTTC.